This T cell receptor (beta chain) stems from a study of early T cells in non-severe SARS-CoV-2 infection. Turning to the study itself: Chains stayed unpaired after sequencing of bulk RNA from unsorted whole blood.

This CDR3 region has 13 residues. Germline V lookup: CDR1 DFQATT, CDR2 SNEGSKA (reference sequence). V was clipped by 5 bases and J by 2 bases, with 13 bases between them. This clonotype was picked up many times. As yet, its antigen is unknown. Unique molecular identifiers were added to individual cDNA molecules. TCRdb reanalysed the 5' RACE reads using MiXCR and keeps one entry per CDR3 protein. The table includes approximately 69,000 distinct CDR3 sequences, roughly a tenth detected once. Broader study findings: Missing private and CD4 specificities, VDJdb matching favored anti-spike CD8 responses.

The chain has TRBV20-1 and TRBJ2-7; D might be TRBD2 (6 bases). Sequenced: whole blood. The sequence came from an adult who was a healthcare worker with PCR-confirmed SARS-CoV-2 infection or an uninfected control (not recorded which). The CDR3 loop reads CSASLGGPYEQYF. CDR3 sequence (DNA): TGCAGTGCTTCCCTGGGGGGACCCTACGAGCAGTACTTC.